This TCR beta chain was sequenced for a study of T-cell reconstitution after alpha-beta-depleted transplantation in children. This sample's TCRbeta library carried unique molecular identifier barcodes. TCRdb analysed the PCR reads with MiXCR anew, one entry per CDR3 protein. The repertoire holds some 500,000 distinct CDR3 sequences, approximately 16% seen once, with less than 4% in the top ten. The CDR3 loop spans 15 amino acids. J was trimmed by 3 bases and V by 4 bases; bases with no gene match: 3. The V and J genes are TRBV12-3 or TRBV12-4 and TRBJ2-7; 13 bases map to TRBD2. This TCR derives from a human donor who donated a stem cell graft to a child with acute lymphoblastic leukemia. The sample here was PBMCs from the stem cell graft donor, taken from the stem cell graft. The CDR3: CASSYRTSGSYEQYF. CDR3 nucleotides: TGTGCCAGCAGTTACCGGACTAGCGGGAGCTACGAGCAGTACTTC.